A selection of T cell receptor beta chains follows, all from one sample in a study of T cells in localized non-small cell lung cancer. Only in-frame clones appear in the TCRdb table, and some are missing; sequencing was by immunoSEQ multiplex PCR. The table has over 25,000 clones, roughly 75% seen once; the top ten hold roughly 15%. This material consisted of peripheral blood, taken before any cancer treatment. These TCRs come from a male donor aged 60 or older with stage III squamous cell lung carcinoma. The CDR3 runs from the conserved cysteine through the conserved F or W. Fields, in order: J gene, clone size, V gene, D gene, CDR3 protein, CDR3 DNA. The D gene is left open where the match is weak. Only part of the rows carry a size: once, few, many, or a class if the clone is expanded.

j_call: TRBJ1-4; clone_size: -; v_call: TRBV27; d_call: -; cdr3_aa: CASSPFEIIATNEKLFF; cdr3_nt: TGTGCCAGCAGCCCCTTCGAGATCATTGCAACTAATGAAAAACTGTTTTTT
j_call: TRBJ1-1; clone_size: -; v_call: TRBV9; d_call: -; cdr3_aa: CASSPPGDTEAFF; cdr3_nt: TGTGCCAGCAGCCCCCCCGGTGACACTGAAGCTTTCTTT
j_call: TRBJ2-3; clone_size: once; v_call: TRBV7-8; d_call: TRBD2; cdr3_aa: CASSLLGGTSADTQYF; cdr3_nt: TGTGCCAGCAGCTTATTAGGGGGGACTAGCGCTGATACGCAGTATTTT
j_call: TRBJ1-2; clone_size: few; v_call: TRBV7-9; d_call: TRBD1; cdr3_aa: CASSPRDRGRGDYGYTF; cdr3_nt: TGTGCCAGCAGCCCCCGGGACAGGGGTAGGGGGGACTATGGCTACACCTTC
j_call: TRBJ2-7; clone_size: -; v_call: TRBV28; d_call: -; cdr3_aa: CASSLQGSSYEQYF; cdr3_nt: TGTGCCAGCAGTTTACAGGGATCATCCTACGAGCAGTACTTC
j_call: TRBJ2-3; clone_size: -; v_call: TRBV4-3; d_call: -; cdr3_aa: CASRGGLTDTQYF; cdr3_nt: TGCGCCAGCAGGGGGGGGCTCACAGATACGCAGTATTTT
j_call: TRBJ2-7; clone_size: medium-sized; v_call: TRBV6-5; d_call: -; cdr3_aa: CASSYRHEHEQYF; cdr3_nt: TGTGCCAGCAGTTACCGACATGAACACGAGCAGTACTTC
j_call: TRBJ2-7; clone_size: -; v_call: TRBV28; d_call: -; cdr3_aa: CASSIGLPYEQYF; cdr3_nt: TGTGCCAGCAGTATTGGACTTCCCTACGAGCAGTACTTC
j_call: TRBJ1-4; clone_size: -; v_call: TRBV4-1; d_call: -; cdr3_aa: CASSHPGAAEKLFF; cdr3_nt: TGCGCCAGCAGCCATCCGGGGGCGGCTGAAAAACTGTTTTTT
j_call: TRBJ1-5; clone_size: -; v_call: TRBV6-1; d_call: TRBD1; cdr3_aa: CASSDQGTGGFGNQPQHF; cdr3_nt: TGTGCCAGCAGTGATCAAGGGACAGGGGGCTTTGGCAATCAGCCCCAGCATTTT
j_call: TRBJ2-1; clone_size: -; v_call: TRBV19; d_call: -; cdr3_aa: CARTRRRLGSYNEQFF; cdr3_nt: TGTGCCAGGACTCGACGTAGGCTGGGCTCCTACAATGAGCAGTTCTTC
j_call: TRBJ1-1; clone_size: -; v_call: TRBV27; d_call: TRBD1; cdr3_aa: CASSSPRGQGRLGTEAFF; cdr3_nt: TGTGCCAGCAGCTCCCCCCGAGGACAGGGTCGTTTGGGCACTGAAGCTTTCTTT
j_call: TRBJ1-2; clone_size: once; v_call: TRBV27; d_call: TRBD1; cdr3_aa: CASSLTGLGYGYTF; cdr3_nt: TGTGCCAGCAGCTTGACAGGGCTTGGGTATGGCTACACCTTC